This TCR beta chain was sequenced in a study of CD8 T cells in Susac syndrome. cDNA came from about 0.46 to 1 ug RNA primed by random hexamers. MiXCR was run by TCRdb on the immunoSEQ multiplex PCR reads, yielding one entry per CDR3 protein. The sample includes some 300,000 distinct CDR3 sequences, approximately 89% of them seen just once. The CDR3 runs 15 residues. V lost 5 bases, J lost 2 bases, and 13 bases lay in between. Germline V gene data show CDR1 as MDHEN and CDR2 as SYDVKM. Stable or active relapsing-remitting multiple sclerosis, untreated and meeting revised McDonald criteria, defined the controls.

The gene calls are TRBV28 and TRBJ1-5; D gene ambiguous. The source material was CD8+ T cells from PBMCs. The origin of this receptor is a human donor with multiple sclerosis. This chain's CDR3 is CASSPGEVGNQPQHF. As DNA, the CDR3 is TGTGCCAGCAGTCCCGGGGAAGTCGGCAATCAGCCCCAGCATTTT.